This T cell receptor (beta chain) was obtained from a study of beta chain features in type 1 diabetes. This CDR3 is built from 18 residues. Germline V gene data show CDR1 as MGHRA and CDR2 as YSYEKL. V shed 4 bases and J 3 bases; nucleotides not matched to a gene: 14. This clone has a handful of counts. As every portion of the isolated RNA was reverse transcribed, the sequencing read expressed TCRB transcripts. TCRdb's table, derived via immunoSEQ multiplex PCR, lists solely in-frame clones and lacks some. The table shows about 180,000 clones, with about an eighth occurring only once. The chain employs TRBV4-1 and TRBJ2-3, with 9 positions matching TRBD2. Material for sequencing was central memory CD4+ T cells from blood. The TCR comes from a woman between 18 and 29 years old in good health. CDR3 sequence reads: CASSRKPVAGAPTDTQYF. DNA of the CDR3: TGCGCCAGCAGCCGGAAACCAGTAGCGGGAGCGCCGACAGATACGCAGTATTTT.